Presented here are 9 T cell receptor beta chains from one specimen sequenced in a study of tumor-infiltrating lymphocytes in oesophageal squamous cell carcinoma. TCRdb re-derived calls from the PCR reads in MiXCR, one entry per CDR3 protein. Of around 9,300 distinct CDR3 sequences listed, around three fifths are singletons. What was sequenced was esophageal tumor tissue. The source of these receptors is a female donor with esophageal squamous cell carcinoma.

The rearrangement uses TRBV7-2 and TRBJ2-5, with 8 nucleotides matching TRBD1. This CDR3 comprises 13 residues. Germline CDR1 reads SGHTA; CDR2 reads FQGNSA. J lost 5 bases, V lost 7 bases, and 6 bases had no gene match. The CDR3 DNA follows: TGTGCCAGCAAGCCAGGGGGCAGGGAGACCCAGTACTTC. Its protein is CASKPGGRETQYF. The whole variable domain, remainder taken from reference TRBV7-2 and TRBJ2-5, is GAGVSQSPSNKVTEKGKDVELRCDPISGHTALYWYRQSLGQGLEFLIYFQGNSAPDKSGLPSDRFSAERTGGSVSTLTIQRTQQEDSAVYLCASKPGGRETQYFGPGTRLLVL.

The chain links TRBV6-2 or TRBV6-3 to TRBJ2-3, with 8 bases matching TRBD1. The DNA matches TRBJ2-7 better at its end, which makes the J call doubtful. The CDR3 is 15 amino acids. Germline values: CDR1 MNHEY, CDR2 SVGEGT. CDR3 amino acids: CASSSTTGARYEQYF. The CDR3, as DNA: TGTGCCAGCAGCTCAACGACAGGGGCTAGATACGAGCAGTACTTC.

The V call is TRBV7-9, the J call TRBJ2-4; 9 bases are a match to TRBD1. The DNA end lines up better with TRBJ2-5; the J call may be wrong. This CDR3 has 15 amino acids. CDR1 SEHNR and CDR2 FQNEAQ come from the germline V gene (reference sequence). Here the CDR3 reads CASSLGDRDGETQYF. Written as DNA, the CDR3 is TGTGCCAGCAGCTTAGGGGACAGGGATGGAGAGACCCAGTACTTC.

The chain recombines TRBV11-1 with TRBJ2-5; 7 bases agree with TRBD2. The better agreement between TRBJ2-7 and the DNA end casts doubt on the J call. The CDR3 is made up of 13 amino acids. The germline V gene encodes CDR1 SGHAT and CDR2 FQDESV (reference sequence). The CDR3 loop is CASSSGDSYEQYF. The CDR3 nucleotides are TGTGCCAGCAGCAGCGGGGACTCCTACGAGCAGTACTTC.

The gene calls are TRBV7-9 and TRBJ2-5; no reliable D call. Trimming left V 1 base short and J 1 base short, with 7 bases between. The CDR3 is made up of 14 amino acids. Germline assignment: CDR1 SEHNR and CDR2 FQNEAQ (reference sequence). This CDR3 is CASSLGTGQETQYF. The CDR3 DNA is TGTGCCAGCAGCTTAGGGACGGGCCAAGAGACCCAGTACTTC.

The J gene is TRBJ2-3, the V gene TRBV7-2; D not certain. Trimming pared 1 base from V and 0 bases from J, leaving 11 bases between. This CDR3 spans 16 amino acids. The V gene's germline CDR1 is SGHTA and CDR2 FQGNSA. The CDR3 protein is CASSLGAGLSTDTQYF. The CDR3 bases are TGTGCCAGCAGCTTAGGAGCAGGCCTAAGCACAGATACGCAGTATTTT.

This chain joins TRBV7-2 and TRBJ2-7; D remains unclear. Judging by the DNA end, TRBJ2-1 fits better; the J call may be wrong. This CDR3 region has 14 residues. Germline assignment: CDR1 SGHTA and CDR2 FQGNSA. The CDR3 spells CASSLGLSYNEQFF. In DNA, the CDR3 is TGTGCCAGCAGCTTAGGGCTGTCCTACAATGAGCAGTTCTTC.

This chain links TRBV7-8 with TRBJ2-5; tentative D call: TRBD1 (5 bases). The CDR3 is 14 residues long. From germline, CDR1 is SGHVS and CDR2 FQNEAQ. V was shortened by 2 bases and J by 1 base, with 8 bases between the two germline ends. CDR3 in DNA: TGTGCCAGCAGCTTAACAGGCCCCCAAGAGACCCAGTACTTC. Translating it yields CASSLTGPQETQYF.

This clonotype was detected only a few times. The rearrangement links TRBV27 to TRBJ2-3, with D perhaps TRBD1 or TRBD2 (5 bases each). The CDR3 length is 15 residues. From germline, CDR1 is MNHEY and CDR2 SMNVEV (reference sequence). V shed 5 bases and J shed 8 bases, with 20 bases lying between them. CDR3 DNA: TGTGCCAGCAGTCCGGGACGAATGAGGTCAGGTACGCAGTATTTT. This codes for CASSPGRMRSGTQYF.